The 25 T cell receptor beta chains in this list originate from one sample, sequenced in a study of shared clonotypes between healthy human individuals. The protocol was immunoSEQ multiplex PCR, while the TCRdb copy is restricted to in-frame clones and leaves out a portion. The sample contains about 1.1 million clones, roughly 74% of which appear only once. Source material: memory CD4+ T cells from PBMCs. Subset reported: CD45RA-negative fraction. These receptors were taken from a man younger than 35 in good health. Some clones in this sample may be carry-over from other donors' samples.

The table lists this clone with a count of one. The J gene is TRBJ1-5, the V gene TRBV21-1; TRBD1 reflects the table's D call only, with no check against the DNA. TRBV21-1 represents a pseudogene. This CDR3 has 16 amino acids. The CDR3 is CASILRDREGRQPQHF. For the CDR3, the DNA is TGTGCCAGCATCCTCCGGGACAGGGAGGGACGTCAGCCCCAGCATTTT.

This clone was picked up one time. This rearrangement joins TRBV14 to TRBJ2-7; the D is unclear. Looked up from germline, CDR1 is SGHDN and CDR2 is FVKESK. Trimming left V 1 base short and J 3 bases short, with 13 bases between. The CDR3 totals 15 residues. CDR3 in amino acids: CASSQGTGLIYEQYF. CDR3 bases: TGTGCCAGCAGCCAAGGTACGGGTTTGATCTACGAGCAGTACTTC.

The rearrangement links TRBV30 to TRBJ1-5, with a possible D match to TRBD1 (5 bases). V lost 5 bases, J lost 3 bases, and 20 bases lay in between. Germline V gives CDR1 GTSNPN, CDR2 SVGIG (reference sequence). This CDR3 region has 16 residues. For the CDR3, the DNA is TGTGCCTGGTCCCTGGGGGGGGGATATAACAATCAGCCCCAGCATTTT. This encodes CAWSLGGGYNNQPQHF. The full variable domain, in which reference TRBV30 and TRBJ1-5 provide the parts outside the CDR3, is SQTIHQWPATLVQPVGSPLSLECTVEGTSNPNLYWYRQAAGRGLQLLFYSVGIGQISSEVPQNLSASRPQDRQFILSSKKLLLSDSGFYLCAWSLGGGYNNQPQHFGDGTRLSIL.

Comment on this clone: Other DNA sequences in the same sample also yield this CDR3. Here the CDR3 reads CATSRGNYGYTF. CDR3 nucleotide sequence: TGTGCCACCAGCAGAGGGAACTATGGCTACACCTTC. The chain joins TRBV15 to TRBJ1-2; D uncertain. V lost 1 base and J lost 2, with 2 bases in between. The CDR3 contains 12 residues. Germline CDR1 LNHNV, CDR2 YYDKDF (reference sequence).

This rearrangement joins TRBV4-3 to TRBJ2-5, with D possibly being TRBD2 (6 bases). V dropped 4 bases and J dropped 1 base, with 19 bases sitting between them. Per the germline V gene, CDR1 is LGHNA and CDR2 is YSLEER. The length of the CDR3 is 17 residues. The CDR3 sequence is CASSLYGGTGFQETQYF. DNA of the CDR3: TGCGCCAGCAGCCTCTACGGGGGTACGGGATTCCAAGAGACCCAGTACTTC.

This clone came up a few times. The sample contains more than one DNA sequence encoding this CDR3. V and J are TRBV7-6 and TRBJ2-3; the D is unclear. V was clipped by 1 base and J by 3 bases, with 8 bases between them. CDR3 length equals 14 residues. Germline V CDR1 and CDR2: SGHVS, FNYEAQ. The CDR3 bases are TGTGCCAGCAGCTTAGGTCTCTCGACAGATACGCAGTATTTT. This gives the protein CASSLGLSTDTQYF.

V is TRBV5-1 and J is TRBJ2-1; 8 bases are shared with TRBD2. This CDR3 has 15 residues. Germline values: CDR1 SGHRS, CDR2 YFSETQ. The V gene end was trimmed by 2 bases and the J gene end by 5 bases; junction bases not matched to a gene: 6. The CDR3 region is CASSFLAGSHNEQFF. CDR3 nucleotide sequence: TGCGCCAGCAGCTTTTTAGCGGGATCTCACAATGAGCAGTTCTTC.

Concerning this clone: Other DNA sequences in this sample translate to the same CDR3. The chain recombines TRBV30 with TRBJ2-3; no clear D gene. V was cut by 2 bases and J by 1 base, with 4 bases left in between. The CDR3 spans 12 residues. In germline, CDR1 is GTSNPN, CDR2 SVGIG (reference sequence). The chain's CDR3 is CAWSPGTDTQYF. For the CDR3, the DNA is TGTGCCTGGAGTCCCGGCACAGATACGCAGTATTTT.

The chain is built from TRBV27 and TRBJ2-7; 9 positions agree with TRBD1. V dropped 3 bases and J dropped 3; count of bases not matched to a gene: 6. The length of the CDR3 is 15 residues. CDR1 MNHEY and CDR2 SMNVEV come from the germline V gene (reference sequence). The chain's CDR3 is CASSFTGQGFYEQYF. The CDR3, as DNA: TGTGCCAGCAGTTTCACGGGACAGGGTTTCTACGAGCAGTACTTC.

This clone came up once. The gene calls are TRBV6-1 and TRBJ2-7, with TRBD1 matching over 9 bases. V shed 3 bases, J shed 1 base, and the junction held 10 bases outside the gene matches. This CDR3 is built from 17 residues. CDR1 and CDR2 from the germline V gene are MNHNS and SASEGT. CDR3 protein: CASSDPTGGAGSYEQYF. The CDR3 coding sequence is TGTGCCAGCAGTGACCCCACAGGGGGCGCGGGGTCCTACGAGCAGTACTTC.

The chain recombines TRBV29-1 with TRBJ2-2; D might be TRBD1 (5 bases). The CDR3 has 12 amino acids. V was clipped by 3 bases and J by 7 bases, with 9 bases between them. In germline, CDR1 is SQVTM, CDR2 ANQGSEA. The CDR3: CSVETAGGELFF. The CDR3 DNA reads as TGCAGCGTTGAGACAGCCGGCGGGGAGCTGTTTTTT.

The chain couples TRBV6-1 to TRBJ1-4, with D perhaps matching TRBD1 (6 bases). The CDR3 spans 14 residues. Germline V lookup: CDR1 MNHNS, CDR2 SASEGT. V was shortened by 6 bases and J by 7 bases, with 15 bases between the two germline ends. The CDR3 DNA reads as TGTGCCAGCAGGCTAAGGGGGGACGGTGAAAAACTGTTTTTT. It specifies CASRLRGDGEKLFF.

This clone has just a few counts. This chain links TRBV27 with TRBJ2-2; weak D call: TRBD2 (5 bases). Per germline, CDR1 MNHEY and CDR2 SMNVEV (reference sequence). The germline V and J ends were trimmed by 0 bases and 5 bases, with 10 bases remaining between them. The CDR3 has 15 amino acids. The CDR3 reads CASSLSGVETGELFF. CDR3 nucleotides: TGTGCCAGCAGTTTATCGGGAGTGGAAACCGGGGAGCTGTTTTTT.

The chain joins TRBV30 to TRBJ2-7; D not resolved. CDR3 length: 12 residues. Germline V gene lookup returns CDR1 GTSNPN and CDR2 SVGIG (reference sequence). V lost 5 bases, J lost 2 bases, and 10 bases lay in between. The CDR3 sequence: CAWGRNPYEQYF. Here the CDR3 DNA reads TGTGCCTGGGGACGGAACCCCTACGAGCAGTACTTC. The full variable domain, with the rest looked up from reference TRBV30 and TRBJ2-7, is SQTIHQWPATLVQPVGSPLSLECTVEGTSNPNLYWYRQAAGRGLQLLFYSVGIGQISSEVPQNLSASRPQDRQFILSSKKLLLSDSGFYLCAWGRNPYEQYFGPGTRLTVT.

This clone was counted at least ten times. The rearrangement uses TRBV27 and TRBJ2-7; TRBD1 matches at 11 bases. Trimming took 6 bases from V and 1 from J; bases not matched to a gene: 5. Looked up from germline, CDR1 is MNHEY and CDR2 is SMNVEV (reference sequence). This CDR3 has 15 amino acids. The CDR3, as DNA: TGTGCCAGCAGACCCGGGACAGGGGGATCCTACGAGCAGTACTTC. It translates to CASRPGTGGSYEQYF.

This sequence joins TRBV11-2 and TRBJ1-1, with a tentative D call TRBD1 (6 bases). The germline V gene encodes CDR1 SGHAT and CDR2 FQNNGV. V was shortened by 4 bases and J by 4 bases, with 16 bases between the two germline ends. The length of the CDR3 is 15 residues. The CDR3 nucleotides read TGTGCCAGCAGCTCCCGGGGTCGGGGGCCCACTGAAGCTTTCTTT. Translated: CASSSRGRGPTEAFF.

V and J are TRBV6-6 and TRBJ1-5; D ambiguous. V shed 0 bases and J shed 4 bases, with 10 bases lying between them. This CDR3 region has 15 residues. Germline CDR1 is MNHNY and CDR2 is SVGAGI (reference sequence). CDR3 residues: CASSYSVERNQPQHF. CDR3 sequence (DNA): TGTGCCAGCAGTTACTCGGTTGAGAGAAATCAGCCCCAGCATTTT.

The V and J genes are TRBV6-6 and TRBJ1-2, with TRBD1 as a possible D gene (5 bases). The germline CDR1 and CDR2 sequences are MNHNY and SVGAGI (reference sequence). Trimming took off 2 bases at V and 8 bases at J, with 15 bases between the two ends. The CDR3 spans 14 residues. The CDR3 spells CASSYPRDVGGYTF. In nucleotides, the CDR3 is TGTGCCAGCAGTTACCCCCGGGACGTAGGCGGCTACACCTTC.

The chain is built from TRBV9 and TRBJ2-3; D is ambiguous. The germline V gene encodes CDR1 SGDLS and CDR2 YYNGEE. The CDR3 has 15 residues. V shed 4 bases and J shed 2 bases, with 14 bases lying between them. CDR3 region: CASSPRNGYTDTQYF. CDR3 in DNA: TGTGCCAGCAGCCCCCGTAACGGGTACACAGATACGCAGTATTTT.

CDR3 nucleotide sequence: TGTGCCAGCATTCACATGGGACAGGGACCCAACGAGCAGTACTTC. Translation gives CASIHMGQGPNEQYF. The V gene is TRBV28, the J gene TRBJ2-7; 9 bases are a match to TRBD1. The V segment lost 7 bases and the J segment 5 bases; nucleotides outside the gene matches: 12. The CDR3 is 15 amino acids. From germline, CDR1 is MDHEN and CDR2 SYDVKM.

The V and J genes are TRBV6-1 and TRBJ1-1, with unresolved D. V lost 10 bases and J 3 bases, leaving 12 bases between the germline ends. CDR3 length equals 12 residues. Germline V gene lookup returns CDR1 MNHNS and CDR2 SASEGT. CDR3 bases: TGTGCCACCATTCCCACGTACACTGAAGCTTTCTTT. This codes for CATIPTYTEAFF.

As concerns this clone: This may be a read error: a much more frequent sequence differs by one nucleotide. The rearrangement links TRBV7-7 to TRBJ2-5; D unresolved. Germline V gene data show CDR1 as SSHAT and CDR2 as FNYEAQ (reference sequence). V lost 1 base to trimming and J lost 5 bases, with 5 bases between them. The CDR3 totals 12 residues. The CDR3 sequence is CASSLDRETQYF. The CDR3 DNA reads as TGTGCCAGCAGCTTAGACCGGGAGACCCAGTACTTC.

The chain couples TRBV7-6 to TRBJ2-5; tentatively, D is TRBD1 (5 bases). The DNA end is more similar to TRBJ2-7, so the J call may be wrong. The germline V gene encodes CDR1 SGHVS and CDR2 FNYEAQ. This CDR3 has 15 residues. The CDR3 is CASSPQFNQGSEQYF. CDR3 DNA sequence: TGTGCCAGCAGCCCTCAATTCAATCAGGGTAGCGAGCAGTACTTC.

V is TRBV10-3 and J is TRBJ1-5; the match to TRBD1 covers 10 bases. The junction had 7 bases not matched to a gene; V was cut back by 6 bases and J by 5 bases. CDR3 length equals 15 residues. The germline CDR1 and CDR2 sequences are ENHRY and SYGVKD. DNA of the CDR3: TGTGCCATCAGCCCGGGACAGGGGAAGGATCAGCCCCAGCATTTT. It encodes CAISPGQGKDQPQHF.

The chain carries TRBV7-9 and TRBJ2-3; TRBD2 agrees at 8 bases. Germline CDR1 is SEHNR and CDR2 is FQNEAQ (reference sequence). Trimming removed 7 bases from V and 1 base from J; junction bases left unmatched: 4. The CDR3 runs to 14 residues. CDR3 nucleotide sequence: TGTGCCAGCACCATGACTAGCGGCACAGATACGCAGTATTTT. It is translated as CASTMTSGTDTQYF.